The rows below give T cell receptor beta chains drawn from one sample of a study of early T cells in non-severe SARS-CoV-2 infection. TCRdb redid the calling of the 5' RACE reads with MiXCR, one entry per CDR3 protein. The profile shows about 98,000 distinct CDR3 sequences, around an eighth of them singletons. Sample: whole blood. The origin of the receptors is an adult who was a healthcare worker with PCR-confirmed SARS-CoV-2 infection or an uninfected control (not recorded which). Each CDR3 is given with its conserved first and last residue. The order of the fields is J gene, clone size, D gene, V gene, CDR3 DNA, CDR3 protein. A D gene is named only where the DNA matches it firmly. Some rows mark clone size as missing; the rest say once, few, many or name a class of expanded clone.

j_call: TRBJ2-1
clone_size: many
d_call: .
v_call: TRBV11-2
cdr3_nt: TGTGCCAGCAGCTTAGATGCCGCAGGCCACAATGAGCAGTTCTTC
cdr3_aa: CASSLDAAGHNEQFF

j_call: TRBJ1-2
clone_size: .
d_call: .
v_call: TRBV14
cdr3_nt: TGTGCCAGCAGCCAAGATCAGGGGACGGTTTTTGGCTACACCTTC
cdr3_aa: CASSQDQGTVFGYTF

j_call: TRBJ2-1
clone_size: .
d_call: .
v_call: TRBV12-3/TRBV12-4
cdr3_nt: TGTGCCAGCAGTCCCCGGACCCCTCAGAATGAGCAGTTCTTC
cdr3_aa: CASSPRTPQNEQFF

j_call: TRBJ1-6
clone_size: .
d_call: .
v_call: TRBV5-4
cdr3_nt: TGTGCCAGCAGGGGGCTAAGGGAAGGTTCACCCCTCCACTTT
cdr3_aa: CASRGLREGSPLHF

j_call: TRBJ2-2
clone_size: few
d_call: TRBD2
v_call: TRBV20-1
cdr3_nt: TGCAGTGCTAGACTAGCGGGCCTAACCGGGGAGCTGTTTTTT
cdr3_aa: CSARLAGLTGELFF

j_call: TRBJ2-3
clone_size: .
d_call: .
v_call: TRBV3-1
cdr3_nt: TGTGCCAGCAGCCCGACTGGGGCAGATACGCAGTATTTT
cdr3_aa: CASSPTGADTQYF

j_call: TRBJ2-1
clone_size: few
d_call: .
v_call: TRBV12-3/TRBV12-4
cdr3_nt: TGTGCCAGCAGTTCCGGGGAAGGGTACAATGAGCAGTTCTTC
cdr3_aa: CASSSGEGYNEQFF

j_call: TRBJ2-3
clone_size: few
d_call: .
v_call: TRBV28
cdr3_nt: TGTGCCAGCAGTTTTCCGGGGGCGGGAGATACGCAGTATTTT
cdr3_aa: CASSFPGAGDTQYF

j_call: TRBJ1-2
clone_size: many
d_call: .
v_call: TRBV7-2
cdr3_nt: TGTGCCAGCAGCTTAGAGTCACAGAATCTCTATGGCTACACCTTC
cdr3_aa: CASSLESQNLYGYTF

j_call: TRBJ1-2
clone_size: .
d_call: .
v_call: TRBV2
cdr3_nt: TGTGCCAGCAGTGAAGCCACGTCGGAGTTCTATGGCTACACCTTC
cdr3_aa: CASSEATSEFYGYTF

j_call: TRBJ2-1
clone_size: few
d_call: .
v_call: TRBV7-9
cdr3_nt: TGTGCCAGCAGCTTAGAGGGCAACTCCTACAATGAGCAGTTCTTC
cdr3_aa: CASSLEGNSYNEQFF

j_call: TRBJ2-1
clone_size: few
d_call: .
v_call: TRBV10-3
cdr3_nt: TGTGCCATCACCGATCCCGGGTACAGCTCCTACAATGAGCAGTTCTTC
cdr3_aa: CAITDPGYSSYNEQFF

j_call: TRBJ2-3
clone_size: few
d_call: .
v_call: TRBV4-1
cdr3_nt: TGCGCCAGCAGCCCCACCCCGGGGAGCATCACAGATACGCAGTATTTT
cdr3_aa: CASSPTPGSITDTQYF

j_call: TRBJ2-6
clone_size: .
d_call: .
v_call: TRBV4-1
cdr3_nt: TGCGCCAGCAGCCAAGACCCCTCAACTGGGGCCAACGTCCTGACTTTC
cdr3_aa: CASSQDPSTGANVLTF

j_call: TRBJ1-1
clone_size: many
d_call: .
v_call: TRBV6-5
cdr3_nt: TGTGCCAGCAGTATCACAGTCGGTGGCACTGAAGCTTTCTTT
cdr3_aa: CASSITVGGTEAFF

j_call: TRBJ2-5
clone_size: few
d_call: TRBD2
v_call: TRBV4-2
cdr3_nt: TGTGCCAGCAGCCTCGGGACTAGCGGGAGAGAGACCCAGTACTTC
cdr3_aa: CASSLGTSGRETQYF

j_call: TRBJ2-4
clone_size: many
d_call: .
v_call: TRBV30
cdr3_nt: TGTGCCTGGAGCCCCCGACAGTTAGCCAAAAACATTCAGTACTTC
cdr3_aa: CAWSPRQLAKNIQYF

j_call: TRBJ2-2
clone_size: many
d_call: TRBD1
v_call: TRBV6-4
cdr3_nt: TGTGCCAGCAGTGACGCCGGGACAGGGGGGAACACCGGGGAGCTGTTTTTT
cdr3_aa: CASSDAGTGGNTGELFF

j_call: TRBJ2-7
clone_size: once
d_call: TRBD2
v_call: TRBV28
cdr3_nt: TGTGCCAGCAGTTTAGCTGGGACTACGAGCTCCTACGAGCAGTACTTC
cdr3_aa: CASSLAGTTSSYEQYF

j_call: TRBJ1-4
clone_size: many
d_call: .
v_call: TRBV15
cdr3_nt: TGTGCCACTGGGGGGTCTGGTGAAAAACTGTTTTTT
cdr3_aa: CATGGSGEKLFF

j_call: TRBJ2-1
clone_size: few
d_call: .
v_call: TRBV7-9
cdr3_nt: TGTGCCAGCAGCTTAAGACTAGCAAGGGAGGGGGATGAGCAGTTCTTC
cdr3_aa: CASSLRLAREGDEQFF

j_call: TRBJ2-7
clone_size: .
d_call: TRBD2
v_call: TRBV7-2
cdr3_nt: TGTGCCAGCAGCTGGCTTCGGACTAGCTCCGATCAGTACTTC
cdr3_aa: CASSWLRTSSDQYF

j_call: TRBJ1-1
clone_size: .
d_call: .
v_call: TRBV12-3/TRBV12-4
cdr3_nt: TGTGCCAGCAGTTTAGGCAGCGAGGCTTTCTTT
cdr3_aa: CASSLGSEAFF

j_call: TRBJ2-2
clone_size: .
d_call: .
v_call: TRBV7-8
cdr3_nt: TGTGCCAGCCAGGGGGGAACTTCGTCCGGGGAGCTGTTTTTT
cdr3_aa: CASQGGTSSGELFF

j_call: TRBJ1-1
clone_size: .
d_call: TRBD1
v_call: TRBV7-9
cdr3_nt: TGTGCCAGCAGCTTATCAGGGGGAGACACTGAAGCTTTCTTT
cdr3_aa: CASSLSGGDTEAFF

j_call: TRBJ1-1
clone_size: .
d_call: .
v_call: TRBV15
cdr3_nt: TGTGCCACCAGCAGATTCCTCGCCCGGGCTTTCTTT
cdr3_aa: CATSRFLARAFF

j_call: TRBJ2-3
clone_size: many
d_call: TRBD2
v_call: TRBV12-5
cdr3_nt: TGTGCTAGTGGCTTAGCGGGAGGAGATACGCAGTATTTT
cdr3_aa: CASGLAGGDTQYF

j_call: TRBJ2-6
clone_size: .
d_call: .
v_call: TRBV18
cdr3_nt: TGTGCCAGCCCGATCTCGGGACGGATTCTTTCTGGGGCCAACGTCCTGACTTTC
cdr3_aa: CASPISGRILSGANVLTF

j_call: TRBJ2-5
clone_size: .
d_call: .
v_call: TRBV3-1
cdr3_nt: TGTGCCAGCAGCGGAAAGCGGATCCAAGAGACCCAGTACTTC
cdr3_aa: CASSGKRIQETQYF

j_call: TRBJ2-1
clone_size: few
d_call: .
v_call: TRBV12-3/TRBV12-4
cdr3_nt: TGTGCCAGCAGCGGACTCCGTTACAATGAGCAGTTCTTC
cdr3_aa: CASSGLRYNEQFF

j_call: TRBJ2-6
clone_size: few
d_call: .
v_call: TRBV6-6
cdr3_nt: TGTGCCAGCAGTGAACAGGGACTTCGAGGCACAGGGGCCAACGTCCTGACTTTC
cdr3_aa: CASSEQGLRGTGANVLTF